Listed here is a single TCR beta chain. Its specificity is not known. This CDR3 region has 14 residues. Germline V gene lookup returns CDR1 KGHSH and CDR2 LQKENI. Trimming stripped 5 bases from V and 1 base from J, with 8 bases between. Assay: immunoSEQ multiplex PCR; the TCRdb copy retains only in-frame clones and omits some. The data contain about 18,000 clones, about 80% of them singletons. Before the COVID-19 pandemic, during about 2011-2019, CD4+ T cells were taken from unexposed donors. Isolation of CD4+ T cells took place after about 10 days in culture. Cells permitting, SARS-CoV-2 S/N and four cold-coronavirus spikes were tested on unexposed-donor CD4+ T cells. The data belong to a study of CD4 T cells in relation to SARS-CoV-2 and coronaviruses. Study summary: PBMCs were cultured with antigen for around nine days before TCR beta sequencing. The study's findings and limits: The cross-reactivity analysis covered only spike protein, not other viral proteins.

Sequenced sample: CD4+ T cells from PBMCs, cultured in vitro. The chain combines TRBV18 with TRBJ2-2; D gene unclear. This receptor was taken from a human donor in good health. CDR3 sequence (DNA): TGTGCCAGCTCAGCCACGGGGAACACCGGGGAGCTGTTTTTT. It is translated as CASSATGNTGELFF. The full variable domain, rest sourced from reference TRBV18 and TRBJ2-2, is NAGVMQNPRHLVRRRGQEARLRCSPMKGHSHVYWYRQLPEEGLKFMVYLQKENIIDESGMPKERFSAEFPKEGPSILRIQQVVRGDSAAYFCASSATGNTGELFFGEGSRLTVL.